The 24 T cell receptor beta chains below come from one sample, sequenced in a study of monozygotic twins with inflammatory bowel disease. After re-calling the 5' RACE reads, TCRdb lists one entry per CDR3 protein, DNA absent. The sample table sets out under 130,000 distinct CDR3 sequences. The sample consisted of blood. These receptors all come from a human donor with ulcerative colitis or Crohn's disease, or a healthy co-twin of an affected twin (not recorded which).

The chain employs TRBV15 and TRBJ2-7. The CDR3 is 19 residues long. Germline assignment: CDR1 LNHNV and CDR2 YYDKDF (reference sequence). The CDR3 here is CATSRESVNPSGISYEQYF. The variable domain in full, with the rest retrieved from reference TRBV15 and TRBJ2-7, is DAMVIQNPRYQVTQFGKPVTLSCSQTLNHNVMYWYQQKSSQAPKLLFHYYDKDFNNEADTPDNFQSRRPNTSFCFLDIRSPGLGDTAMYLCATSRESVNPSGISYEQYFGPGTRLTVT.

CDR3 protein: CASSQGPGGADTQYF. This chain uses TRBV4-2 with TRBJ2-3. Looked up from germline, CDR1 is LGHNA and CDR2 is YNFKEQ. The CDR3 is 15 amino acids.

The CDR3: CASSLAGTGGLGAQYF. V gene TRBV7-6 combines with J gene TRBJ2-5; TCRdb selects TRBD1, and the lack of DNA leaves this call unchecked. Germline values: CDR1 SGHVS, CDR2 FNYEAQ. This CDR3 comprises 16 residues.

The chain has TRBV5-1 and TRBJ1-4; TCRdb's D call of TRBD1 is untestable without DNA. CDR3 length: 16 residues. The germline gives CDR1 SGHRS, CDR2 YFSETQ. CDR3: CASSSGTGGRNEKLFF.

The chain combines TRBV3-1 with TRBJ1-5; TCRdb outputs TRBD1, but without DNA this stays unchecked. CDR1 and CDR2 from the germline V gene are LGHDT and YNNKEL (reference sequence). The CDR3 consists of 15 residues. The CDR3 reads CASSPGQDNNQPQHF.

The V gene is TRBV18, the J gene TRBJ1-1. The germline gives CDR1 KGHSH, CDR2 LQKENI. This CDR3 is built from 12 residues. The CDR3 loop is CASSPYDTEAFF.

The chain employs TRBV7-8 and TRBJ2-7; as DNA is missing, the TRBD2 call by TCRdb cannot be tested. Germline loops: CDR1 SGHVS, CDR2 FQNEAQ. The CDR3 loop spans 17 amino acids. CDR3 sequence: CASSLWMLAGGSDEQYF.

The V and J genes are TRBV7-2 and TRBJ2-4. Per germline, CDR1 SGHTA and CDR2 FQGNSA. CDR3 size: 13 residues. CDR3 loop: CASSLHSLNIQYF.

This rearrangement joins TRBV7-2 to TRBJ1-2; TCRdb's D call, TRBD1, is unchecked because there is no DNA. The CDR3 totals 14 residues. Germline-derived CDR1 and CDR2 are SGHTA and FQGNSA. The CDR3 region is CASSSLSRTVGYTF.

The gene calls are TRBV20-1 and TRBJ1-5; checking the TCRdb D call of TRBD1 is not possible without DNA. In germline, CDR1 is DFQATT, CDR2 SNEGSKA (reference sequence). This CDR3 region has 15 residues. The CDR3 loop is CSAVRGTGSNQPQHF.

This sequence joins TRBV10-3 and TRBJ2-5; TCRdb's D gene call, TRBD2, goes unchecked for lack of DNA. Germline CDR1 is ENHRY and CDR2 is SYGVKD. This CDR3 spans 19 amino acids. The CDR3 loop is CAISELGLADPRNQETQYF.

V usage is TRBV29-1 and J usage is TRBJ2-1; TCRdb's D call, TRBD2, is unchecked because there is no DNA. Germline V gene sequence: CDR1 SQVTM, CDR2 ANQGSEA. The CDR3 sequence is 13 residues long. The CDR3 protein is CSVRLAGRNEQFF.

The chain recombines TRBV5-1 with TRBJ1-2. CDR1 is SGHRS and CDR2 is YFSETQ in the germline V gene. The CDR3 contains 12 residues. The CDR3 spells CASSLGSVGYTF.

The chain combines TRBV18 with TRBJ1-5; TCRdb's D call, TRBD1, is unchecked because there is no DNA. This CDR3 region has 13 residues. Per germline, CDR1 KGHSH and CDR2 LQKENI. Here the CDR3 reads CASSPTGDQPQHF.

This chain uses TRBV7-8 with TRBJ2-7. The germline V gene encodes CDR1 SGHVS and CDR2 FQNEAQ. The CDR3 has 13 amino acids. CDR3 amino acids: CASSRGDAYEQYF.

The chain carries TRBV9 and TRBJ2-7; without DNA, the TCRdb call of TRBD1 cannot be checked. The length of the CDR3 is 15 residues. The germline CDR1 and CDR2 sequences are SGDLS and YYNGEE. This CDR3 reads CASSPGESPYWEQYF.

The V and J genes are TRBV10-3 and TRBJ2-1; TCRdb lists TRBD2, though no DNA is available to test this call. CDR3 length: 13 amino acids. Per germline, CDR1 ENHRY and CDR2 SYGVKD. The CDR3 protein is CATQGLAGHEQFF.

The CDR3 loop is CSAGGLEETQYF. J is TRBJ2-5 and V is TRBV20-1; TCRdb designates TRBD2, a call that cannot be tested without DNA. The CDR3 sequence is 12 residues long. Germline V gene lookup returns CDR1 DFQATT and CDR2 SNEGSKA (reference sequence).

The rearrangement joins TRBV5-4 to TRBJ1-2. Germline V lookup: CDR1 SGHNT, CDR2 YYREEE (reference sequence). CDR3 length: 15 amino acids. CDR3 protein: CASSYHKVDNYGYTF. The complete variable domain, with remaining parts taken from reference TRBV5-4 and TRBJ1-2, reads ETGVTQSPTHLIKTRGQQVTLRCSSQSGHNTVSWYQQALGQGPQFIFQYYREEENGRGNFPPRFSGLQFPNYSSELNVNALELDDSALYLCASSYHKVDNYGYTFGSGTRLTVV.

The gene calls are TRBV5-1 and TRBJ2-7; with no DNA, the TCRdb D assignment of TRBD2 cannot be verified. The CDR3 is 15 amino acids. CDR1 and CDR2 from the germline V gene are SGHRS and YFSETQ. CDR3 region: CASSHLAGATYEQYF.

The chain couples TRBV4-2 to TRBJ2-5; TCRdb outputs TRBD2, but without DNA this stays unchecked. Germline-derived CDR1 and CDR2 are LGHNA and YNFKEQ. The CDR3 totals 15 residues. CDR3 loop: CASSQAASLQETQYF.

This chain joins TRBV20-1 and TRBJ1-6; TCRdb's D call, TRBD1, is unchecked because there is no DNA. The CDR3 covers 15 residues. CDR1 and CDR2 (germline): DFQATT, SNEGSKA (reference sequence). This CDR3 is CSAYGQEGVLSSLHF.

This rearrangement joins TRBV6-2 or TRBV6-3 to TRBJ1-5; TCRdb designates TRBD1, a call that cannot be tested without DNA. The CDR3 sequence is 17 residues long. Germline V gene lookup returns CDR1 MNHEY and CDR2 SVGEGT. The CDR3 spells CASSYPPGAASNQPQHF.

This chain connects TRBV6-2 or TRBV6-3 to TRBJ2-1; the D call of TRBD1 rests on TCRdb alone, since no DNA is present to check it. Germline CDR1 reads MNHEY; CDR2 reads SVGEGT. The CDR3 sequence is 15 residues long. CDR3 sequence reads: CASSNRQNFYNEQFF.